One sample yielded the 8 T cell receptor beta chains listed below, sequenced in a study of blood T cell repertoires in COVID-19 (dated by TCRdb to the early 2020s). Library prep was done by the immunoSEQ multiplex PCR assay. The immuneACCESS repertoire file appears here via TCRdb, limited to in-frame rearrangements. These files lack a portion of the clones; in checked studies, under half of the deficit traces to unresolved V genes, and the cause of the others is not known. The sample profile shows 200,000 to 250,000 clones; roughly 90% of them were found once. Together, the top ten hold about 5% of the sample. Material: peripheral blood. The source is a woman aged 40 to 55 with acute or convalescent COVID-19.

In its sample, this clone was seen once. The chain combines TRBV11-3 with TRBJ2-3; the D gene is possibly TRBD1 (5 bases). Per germline, CDR1 SGHNT and CDR2 YENEEA. The CDR3 extends over 15 amino acids. Trimming shortened V by 5 bases and J by 0 bases, and 12 bases separated the two germline ends. CDR3 coding DNA: TGTGCCAGCAGCCCAGGGCGCCGGAGCACAGATACGCAGTATTTT. It specifies CASSPGRRSTDTQYF.

The gene calls are TRBV24-1 and TRBJ1-1; no reliable D call. V lost 9 bases to trimming and J lost 0 bases, with 19 bases between them. The CDR3 sequence is 16 residues long. Germline CDR1 is KGHDR and CDR2 is SFDVKD. This CDR3 reads CATAGISKSMNTEAFF. Written as DNA, the CDR3 is TGTGCCACCGCCGGGATTTCTAAATCCATGAACACTGAAGCTTTCTTT.

The genes are TRBV25-1 and TRBJ1-1, with 9 nucleotides matching TRBD1. Germline V gene sequence: CDR1 MGHDK, CDR2 SYGVNS. The CDR3 extends over 17 amino acids. After removal of 3 bases from V and 3 bases from J, the junction contained 11 bases not matched to a gene. Here the CDR3 reads CASSDLRGQGPYTEAFF. CDR3 nucleotides: TGTGCCAGCAGTGACCTCCGCGGACAGGGGCCTTACACTGAAGCTTTCTTT.

The V and J genes are TRBV2 and TRBJ1-5; D unresolved. The V gene lost 5 bases and the J gene lost 4 bases, with 15 bases spanning the gap. The CDR3 has 15 residues. Germline V gene data show CDR1 as SNHLY and CDR2 as FYNNEI. CDR3: CASSLAGPLNQPQHF. For the CDR3, the DNA is TGTGCCAGCAGTTTGGCAGGTCCCTTAAATCAGCCCCAGCATTTT. Based on the CDR3 plus reference TRBV2 and TRBJ1-5, the full variable domain is EPEVTQTPSHQVTQMGQEVILRCVPISNHLYFYWYRQILGQKVEFLVSFYNNEISEKSEIFDDQFSVERPDGSNFTLKIRSTKLEDSAMYFCASSLAGPLNQPQHFGDGTRLSIL.

The chain carries TRBV6-5 and TRBJ2-4; perhaps TRBD2 as D (5 bases). CDR3 length: 12 residues. V lost 6 bases, J lost 11 bases, and 14 bases lay in between. Germline V CDR1 and CDR2: MNHEY, SVGAGI. The CDR3 reads CASRRVGDVQYF. In nucleotides, the CDR3 is TGTGCCAGCAGGAGGGTAGGAGACGTTCAGTACTTC.

The chain joins TRBV14 to TRBJ1-2; D is possibly TRBD1 (6 bases). In germline, CDR1 is SGHDN, CDR2 FVKESK. CDR3 size: 14 residues. Trimming pared 3 bases from V and 1 base from J, leaving 9 bases between. The CDR3 coding sequence is TGTGCCAGCAGCCATCTGGACAGTAACTATGGCTACACCTTC. Its protein is CASSHLDSNYGYTF.

The table lists this clone with a few counts. The rearrangement links TRBV24-1 to TRBJ1-5; D is ambiguous. V gave up 0 bases and J gave up 0 bases, with 8 bases separating them. This CDR3 is built from 16 residues. Germline assignment: CDR1 KGHDR and CDR2 SFDVKD. The CDR3: CATSDLGGDSNQPQHF. CDR3 in DNA: TGTGCCACCAGTGATTTGGGCGGGGATAGCAATCAGCCCCAGCATTTT.

The chain combines TRBV19 with TRBJ1-2; TRBD1 aligns across 10 bases. V was pared by 3 bases and J by 8 bases, with 9 bases of the junction left unmatched. The CDR3 runs to 15 residues. Germline V gene sequence: CDR1 LNHDA, CDR2 SQIVND (reference sequence). In DNA form, the CDR3 reads TGTGCCAGTAGTATCTCCCGGGACAGGGGAGACGGCTACACCTTC. It translates to CASSISRDRGDGYTF.